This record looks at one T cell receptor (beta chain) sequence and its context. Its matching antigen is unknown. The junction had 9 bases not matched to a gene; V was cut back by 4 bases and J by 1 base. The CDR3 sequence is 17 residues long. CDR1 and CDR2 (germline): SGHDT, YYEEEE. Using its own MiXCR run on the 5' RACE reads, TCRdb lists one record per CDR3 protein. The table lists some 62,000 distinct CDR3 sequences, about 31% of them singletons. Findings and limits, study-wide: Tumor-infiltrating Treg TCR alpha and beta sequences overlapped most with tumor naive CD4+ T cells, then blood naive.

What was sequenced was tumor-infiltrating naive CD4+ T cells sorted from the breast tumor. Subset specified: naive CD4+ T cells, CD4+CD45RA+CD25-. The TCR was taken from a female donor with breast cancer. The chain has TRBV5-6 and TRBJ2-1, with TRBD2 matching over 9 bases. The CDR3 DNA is TGTGCCAGCAGCCCTTGGGGTGCGGGGGGGTCCTACAATGAGCAGTTCTTC. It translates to CASSPWGAGGSYNEQFF.